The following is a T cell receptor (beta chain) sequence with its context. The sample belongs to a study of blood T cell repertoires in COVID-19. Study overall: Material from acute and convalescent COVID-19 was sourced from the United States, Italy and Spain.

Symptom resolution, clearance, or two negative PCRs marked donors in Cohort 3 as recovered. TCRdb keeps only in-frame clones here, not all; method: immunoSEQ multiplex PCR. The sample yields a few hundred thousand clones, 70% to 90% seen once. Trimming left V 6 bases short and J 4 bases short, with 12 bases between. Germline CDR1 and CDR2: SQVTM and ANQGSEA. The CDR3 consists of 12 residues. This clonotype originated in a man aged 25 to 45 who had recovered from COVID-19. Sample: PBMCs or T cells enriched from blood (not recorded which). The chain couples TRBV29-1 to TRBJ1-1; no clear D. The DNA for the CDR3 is TGCAGCGTCGCGGGGTCCGTCACTGAAGCTTTCTTT. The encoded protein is CSVAGSVTEAFF. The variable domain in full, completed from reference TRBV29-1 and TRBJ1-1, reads SAVISQKPSRDICQRGTSLTIQCQVDSQVTMMFWYRQQPGQSLTLIATANQGSEATYESGFVIDKFPISRPNLTFSTLTVSNMSPEDSSIYLCSVAGSVTEAFFGQGTRLTVV.